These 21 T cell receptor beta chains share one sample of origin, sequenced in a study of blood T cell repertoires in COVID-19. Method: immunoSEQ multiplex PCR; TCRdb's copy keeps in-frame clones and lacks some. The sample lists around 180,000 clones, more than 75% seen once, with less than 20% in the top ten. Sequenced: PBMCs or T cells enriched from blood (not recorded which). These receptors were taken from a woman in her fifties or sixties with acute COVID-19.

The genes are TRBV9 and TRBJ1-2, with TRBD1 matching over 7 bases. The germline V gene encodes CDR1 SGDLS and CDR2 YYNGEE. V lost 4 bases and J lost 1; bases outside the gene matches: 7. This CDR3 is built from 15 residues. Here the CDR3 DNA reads TGTGCCAGCAGCCCTTTGGACAGGTTTAACTATGGCTACACCTTC. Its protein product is CASSPLDRFNYGYTF.

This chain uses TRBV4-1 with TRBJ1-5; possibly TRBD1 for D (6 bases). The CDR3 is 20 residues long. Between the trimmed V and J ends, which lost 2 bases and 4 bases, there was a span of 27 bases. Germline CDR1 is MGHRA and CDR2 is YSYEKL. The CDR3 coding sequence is TGCGCCAGCAGCCAAATACCGGGCCAGGGACAACCTTCCCTTAATCAGCCCCAGCATTTT. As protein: CASSQIPGQGQPSLNQPQHF.

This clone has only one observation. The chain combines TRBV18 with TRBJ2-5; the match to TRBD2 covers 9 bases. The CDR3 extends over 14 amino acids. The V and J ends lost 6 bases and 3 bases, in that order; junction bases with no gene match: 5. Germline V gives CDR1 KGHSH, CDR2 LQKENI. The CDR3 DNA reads TGTGCCAGCTCCCGCATAGCGGGGGAAGAGACCCAGTACTTC. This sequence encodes CASSRIAGEETQYF.

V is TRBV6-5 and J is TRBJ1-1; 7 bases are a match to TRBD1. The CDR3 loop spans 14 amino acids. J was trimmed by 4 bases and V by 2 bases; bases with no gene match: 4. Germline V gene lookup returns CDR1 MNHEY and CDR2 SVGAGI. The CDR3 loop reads CASSYNRGGTEAFF. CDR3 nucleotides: TGTGCCAGCAGTTACAACAGGGGAGGCACTGAAGCTTTCTTT.

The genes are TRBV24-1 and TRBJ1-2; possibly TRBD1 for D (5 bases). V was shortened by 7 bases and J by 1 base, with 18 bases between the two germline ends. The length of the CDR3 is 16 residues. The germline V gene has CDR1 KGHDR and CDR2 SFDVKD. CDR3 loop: CATSQPGRGGNYGYTF. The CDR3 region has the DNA TGTGCCACCAGCCAACCAGGGAGGGGAGGTAACTATGGCTACACCTTC.

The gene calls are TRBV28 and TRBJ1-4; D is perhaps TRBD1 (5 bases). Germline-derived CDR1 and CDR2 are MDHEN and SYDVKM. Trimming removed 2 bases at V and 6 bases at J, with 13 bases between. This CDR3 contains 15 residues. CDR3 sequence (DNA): TGTGCCAGCAGTTTAGGGGCAGCGAGGTATGAAAAACTGTTTTTT. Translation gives CASSLGAARYEKLFF. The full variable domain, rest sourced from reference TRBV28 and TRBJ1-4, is DVKVTQSSRYLVKRTGEKVFLECVQDMDHENMFWYRQDPGLGLRLIYFSYDVKMKEKGDIPEGYSVSREKKERFSLILESASTNQTSMYLCASSLGAARYEKLFFGSGTQLSVL.

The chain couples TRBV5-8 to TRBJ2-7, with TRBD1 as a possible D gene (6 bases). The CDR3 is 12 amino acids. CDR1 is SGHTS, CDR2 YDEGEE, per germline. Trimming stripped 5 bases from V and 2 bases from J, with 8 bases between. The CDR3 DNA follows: TGTGCCAGCAGTCAGGGGACCTACGAGCAGTACGTC. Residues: CASSQGTYEQYV.

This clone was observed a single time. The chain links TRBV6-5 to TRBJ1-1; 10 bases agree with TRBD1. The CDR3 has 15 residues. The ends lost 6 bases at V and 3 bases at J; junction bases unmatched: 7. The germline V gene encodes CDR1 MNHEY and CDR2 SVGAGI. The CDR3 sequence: CASSIDRGQDTEAFF. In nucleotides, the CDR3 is TGTGCCAGCAGCATCGACAGGGGGCAGGACACTGAAGCTTTCTTT.

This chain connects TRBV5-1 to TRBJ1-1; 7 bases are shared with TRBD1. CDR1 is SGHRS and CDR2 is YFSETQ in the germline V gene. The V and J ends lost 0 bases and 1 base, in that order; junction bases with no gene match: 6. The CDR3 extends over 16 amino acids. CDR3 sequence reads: CASSLARGTPNTEAFF. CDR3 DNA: TGCGCCAGCAGCTTGGCCAGGGGGACCCCGAACACTGAAGCTTTCTTT.

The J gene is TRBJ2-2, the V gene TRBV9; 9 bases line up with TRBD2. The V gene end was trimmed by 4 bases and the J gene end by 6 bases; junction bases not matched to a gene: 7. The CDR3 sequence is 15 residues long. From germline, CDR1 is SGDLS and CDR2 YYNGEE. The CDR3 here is CASSLVAGAAGELFF. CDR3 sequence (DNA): TGTGCCAGCAGCTTAGTAGCGGGGGCGGCCGGGGAGCTGTTTTTT.

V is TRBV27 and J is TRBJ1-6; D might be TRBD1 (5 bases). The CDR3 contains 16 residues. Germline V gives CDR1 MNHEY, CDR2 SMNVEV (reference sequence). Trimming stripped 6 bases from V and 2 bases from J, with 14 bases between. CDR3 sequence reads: CASSPTSTAYNSPLHF. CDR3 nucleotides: TGTGCCAGCAGCCCCACCTCGACAGCCTATAATTCACCCCTCCACTTT.

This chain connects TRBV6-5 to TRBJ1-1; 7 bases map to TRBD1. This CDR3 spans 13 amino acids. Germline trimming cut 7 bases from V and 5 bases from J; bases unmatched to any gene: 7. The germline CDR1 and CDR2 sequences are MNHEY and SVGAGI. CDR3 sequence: CASNRDSRTEAFF. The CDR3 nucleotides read TGTGCCAGCAATCGGGACAGTAGGACTGAAGCTTTCTTT.

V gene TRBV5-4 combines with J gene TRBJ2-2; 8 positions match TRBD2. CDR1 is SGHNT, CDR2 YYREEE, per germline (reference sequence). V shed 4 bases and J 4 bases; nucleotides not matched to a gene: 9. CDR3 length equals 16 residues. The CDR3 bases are TGTGCCAGCAGCCGTTTTTCGGGGGGGCGCACCGGGGAGCTGTTTTTT. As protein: CASSRFSGGRTGELFF.

CDR3 in DNA: TGTGCCAGCAGGAGGGGCCGCGGGACAGGGAACACTGAAGCTTTCTTT. Translation gives CASRRGRGTGNTEAFF. This chain uses TRBV28 with TRBJ1-1; 8 bases match TRBD1. The CDR3 covers 16 residues. V lost 6 bases and J lost 1; bases outside the gene matches: 10. Germline values: CDR1 MDHEN, CDR2 SYDVKM.

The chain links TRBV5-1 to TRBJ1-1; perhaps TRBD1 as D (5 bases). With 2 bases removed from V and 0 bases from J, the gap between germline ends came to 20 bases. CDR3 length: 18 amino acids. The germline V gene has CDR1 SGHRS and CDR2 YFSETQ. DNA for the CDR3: TGCGCCAGCAGCTTCGGCGCGCTTTCAACGGGGGTGAACACTGAAGCTTTCTTT. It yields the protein CASSFGALSTGVNTEAFF. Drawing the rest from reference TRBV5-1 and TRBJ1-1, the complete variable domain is KAGVTQTPRYLIKTRGQQVTLSCSPISGHRSVSWYQQTPGQGLQFLFEYFSETQRNKGNFPGRFSGRQFSNSRSEMNVSTLELGDSALYLCASSFGALSTGVNTEAFFGQGTRLTVV.

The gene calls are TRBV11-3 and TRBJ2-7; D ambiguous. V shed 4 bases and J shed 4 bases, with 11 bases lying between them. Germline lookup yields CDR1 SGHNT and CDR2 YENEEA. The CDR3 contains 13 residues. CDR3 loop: CASSSNPGYEQYV. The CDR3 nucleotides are TGTGCCAGCAGCTCTAATCCCGGGTACGAGCAGTACGTC.

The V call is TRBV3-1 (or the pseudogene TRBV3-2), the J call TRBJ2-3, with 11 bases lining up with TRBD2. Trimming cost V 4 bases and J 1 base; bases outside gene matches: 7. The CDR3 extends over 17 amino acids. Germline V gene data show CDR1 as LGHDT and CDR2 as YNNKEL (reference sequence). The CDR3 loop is CASSRYLTSGGTDTQYF. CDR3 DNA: TGTGCCAGCAGCCGATACCTGACTAGCGGGGGCACAGATACGCAGTATTTT.

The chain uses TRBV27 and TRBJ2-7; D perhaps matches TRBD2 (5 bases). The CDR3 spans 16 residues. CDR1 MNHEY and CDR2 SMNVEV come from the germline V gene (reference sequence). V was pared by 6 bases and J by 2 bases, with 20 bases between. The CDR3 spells CASRSTRGLATYEQYV. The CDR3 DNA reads TGTGCCAGCAGATCTACTCGAGGACTTGCCACCTACGAGCAGTACGTC.

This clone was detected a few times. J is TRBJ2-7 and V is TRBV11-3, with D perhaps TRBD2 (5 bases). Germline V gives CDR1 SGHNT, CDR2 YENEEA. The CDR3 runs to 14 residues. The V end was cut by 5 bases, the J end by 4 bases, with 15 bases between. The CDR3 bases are TGTGCCAGCAGCCCGATGATAGGGAGATACGAGCAGTACGTC. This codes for CASSPMIGRYEQYV.

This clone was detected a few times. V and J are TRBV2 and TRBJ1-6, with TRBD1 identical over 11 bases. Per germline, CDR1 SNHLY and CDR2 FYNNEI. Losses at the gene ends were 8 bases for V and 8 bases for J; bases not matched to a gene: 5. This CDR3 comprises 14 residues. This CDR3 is CASRDRGIDSPLHF. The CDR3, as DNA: TGTGCCAGCCGGGACAGGGGGATCGATTCACCCCTCCACTTT.

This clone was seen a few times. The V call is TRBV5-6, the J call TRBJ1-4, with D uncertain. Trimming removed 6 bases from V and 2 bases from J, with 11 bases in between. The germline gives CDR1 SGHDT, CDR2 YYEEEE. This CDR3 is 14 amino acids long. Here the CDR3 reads CASTPGRTNEKLFF. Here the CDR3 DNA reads TGTGCCAGCACCCCGGGTCGGACTAATGAAAAACTGTTTTTT.